This T cell receptor (beta chain) came from a study of T cell responses to AZD1222 COVID-19 vaccine. This CDR3 is built from 13 residues. The ends were cut back, 4 bases at V and 4 bases at J, with 10 bases in the middle. CDR1 is MGHRA and CDR2 is YSYEKL in the germline V gene. Libraries were prepared by immunoSEQ multiplex PCR; TCRdb keeps only in-frame clonotypes and omits some of them. The sample carries 100,000 to 150,000 clones, about 90% recorded once. This receptor was obtained from an adult in good health. This sequence joins TRBV4-1 and TRBJ1-2; D unclear. Source: peripheral blood, taken on day 0 of AZD1222 vaccination. This CDR3 is CASSRGVRYGYTF. CDR3 DNA: TGCGCCAGCAGCCGCGGGGTGCGCTATGGCTACACCTTC.